These T cell receptor beta chains were read from a single sample in a study of T-cell reconstitution after alpha-beta-depleted transplantation in children. TCRdb itself ran the PCR reads through MiXCR, one entry per CDR3 protein. The sample records over 200,000 distinct CDR3 sequences, about a sixth being singletons. Specimen: PBMCs, mostly from graft donor cells, collected 360 days after TCRalphabeta/CD19-depleted stem cell transplant. Source of these receptors: a male patient between 2 and 9 years old who had a stem cell transplant for acute lymphoblastic leukemia, so the T cells may come from the graft donor. CDR3s include the opening cysteine and the closing phenylalanine or tryptophan. D genes are given only for firm matches. The size entry is marked missing in some rows and otherwise reads once, few, many or a size class.

d_call j_call clone_size v_call cdr3_aa cdr3_nt
- TRBJ1-5 - TRBV2 CASRRSQPQHF TGTGCCAGCAGAAGGAGTCAGCCCCAGCATTTT
- TRBJ2-7 few TRBV20-1 CSARASIRGEQYF TGCAGTGCTAGAGCTAGCATCCGGGGCGAGCAGTACTTC
TRBD1 TRBJ2-1 - TRBV6-2/TRBV6-3 CASSYSIGRGSSYNEQFF TGTGCCAGCAGTTACTCGATCGGCAGGGGGAGCTCCTACAATGAGCAGTTCTTC
- TRBJ2-5 - TRBV6-1 CASGLRTRETQYF TGTGCCAGCGGACTACGCACGAGAGAGACCCAGTACTTC
- TRBJ2-5 many TRBV27 CASSSGVQETQYF TGTGCCAGCAGCTCAGGAGTTCAAGAGACCCAGTACTTC
TRBD1 TRBJ1-2 - TRBV7-9 CASSLYPDRYYGYTF TGTGCCAGCAGCTTATATCCGGACAGGTACTATGGCTACACCTTC
TRBD2 TRBJ2-3 many TRBV10-3 CAISDYQWEVAGPDTDTQYF TGTGCCATCAGCGACTACCAATGGGAGGTAGCGGGGCCAGACACAGATACGCAGTATTTT
- TRBJ2-1 - TRBV7-2 CASSLNLGGQRSEQFF TGTGCCAGCAGCCTAAACTTGGGGGGCCAGCGGAGTGAGCAGTTCTTC
TRBD1 TRBJ2-1 few TRBV5-6 CASSLTGQLYNEQFF TGTGCCAGCAGCCTCACGGGACAGCTCTACAATGAGCAGTTCTTC
TRBD2 TRBJ2-7 few TRBV27 CASSLFRTGTSEQYF TGTGCCAGCAGTTTATTTCGCACCGGGACTAGCGAGCAGTACTTC
TRBD1 TRBJ2-3 few TRBV5-1 CASSLGTEDTDTQYF TGCGCCAGCAGCTTAGGGACAGAAGACACAGATACGCAGTATTTT
- TRBJ2-2 few TRBV24-1 CATSDYQGLTGELFF TGTGCCACCAGTGATTATCAGGGGTTGACCGGGGAGCTGTTTTTT
- TRBJ2-5 few TRBV12-3/TRBV12-4 CASSPERGFQETQYF TGTGCCAGCAGCCCCGAGAGGGGGTTCCAAGAGACCCAGTACTTC
- TRBJ1-6 few TRBV12-3/TRBV12-4 CASSQERNSPLHF TGTGCCAGCAGCCAGGAGAGGAATTCACCCCTCCACTTT
- TRBJ1-2 few TRBV12-3/TRBV12-4 CASSLDREGYYGYTF TGTGCCAGCAGTTTAGACAGGGAGGGCTACTATGGCTACACCTTC
- TRBJ2-3 many TRBV2 CASVSQRSTDTQYF TGTGCCAGTGTTTCCCAGCGGAGCACAGATACGCAGTATTTT
- TRBJ2-1 - TRBV5-1 CASSLALGGVRNEQFF TGCGCCAGCAGCTTGGCATTGGGGGGAGTACGGAATGAGCAGTTCTTC
- TRBJ2-7 - TRBV20-1 CSARQRGDFYEQYF TGCAGTGCTCGACAGAGGGGCGACTTTTACGAGCAGTACTTC
TRBD1 TRBJ2-7 many TRBV24-1 CATSDPGTGSYEQYF TGTGCCACCAGTGATCCCGGGACAGGGTCCTACGAGCAGTACTTC
- TRBJ1-1 - TRBV7-8 CASSLVRGRGTLITEAFF TGTGCCAGCAGCTTAGTGCGTGGCAGGGGAACGTTAATCACTGAAGCTTTCTTT
TRBD2 TRBJ2-5 few TRBV6-1 CASSRGTSGGLRETQYF TGTGCCAGCAGCCGTGGTACTAGCGGGGGCCTCAGGGAGACCCAGTACTTC
- TRBJ1-1 - TRBV2 CASSDRLVGTEAFF TGTGCCAGCAGTGATCGGTTGGTGGGCACTGAAGCTTTCTTT
- TRBJ2-3 few TRBV2 CASSDGYRTDTQYF TGTGCCAGCAGTGACGGATACCGCACAGATACGCAGTATTTT
TRBD2 TRBJ2-1 - TRBV10-3 CAISEPRPFSGEVYNEQFF TGTGCCATCAGTGAGCCCCGGCCCTTTAGCGGGGAAGTCTACAATGAGCAGTTCTTC
- TRBJ2-7 few TRBV5-1 CASTPLASSYEQYF TGCGCCAGCACCCCTCTCGCGAGCTCCTACGAGCAGTACTTC
- TRBJ1-1 - TRBV5-1 CASSGGRSMNTEAFF TGCGCCAGCAGCGGCGGACGGAGTATGAACACTGAAGCTTTCTTT
- TRBJ2-7 - TRBV28 CASRPTGSGYEQYF TGTGCCAGCAGGCCCACGGGATCAGGGTACGAGCAGTACTTC
- TRBJ2-5 - TRBV24-1 CATSEGPQETQYF TGTGCCACCAGTGAGGGGCCTCAAGAGACCCAGTACTTC
- TRBJ2-3 few TRBV19 CASTEGNRAGDTQYF TGTGCCAGTACCGAAGGGAACAGGGCAGGAGATACGCAGTATTTT
TRBD1 TRBJ2-1 few TRBV5-1 CASSFRGQGQDEQFF TGCGCCAGCAGCTTCCGAGGACAGGGCCAGGATGAGCAGTTCTTC
- TRBJ2-7 - TRBV11-3 CASSLEGGTDEQYF TGTGCCAGCAGCTTAGAAGGGGGGACAGACGAGCAGTACTTC
- TRBJ2-6 few TRBV5-1 CASSLIGANVLTF TGCGCCAGCAGCTTGATTGGGGCCAACGTCCTGACTTTC
- TRBJ2-2 few TRBV7-2 CASSLIRTGELFF TGTGCCAGCAGCTTAATTAGAACCGGGGAGCTGTTTTTT
- TRBJ2-1 few TRBV7-6 CASSLEGDRQFF TGTGCCAGCAGCTTAGAGGGAGACCGGCAGTTCTTC
TRBD1 TRBJ1-1 - TRBV12-3/TRBV12-4 CASSPGTGETEAFF TGTGCCAGCAGTCCAGGGACAGGGGAGACTGAAGCTTTCTTT